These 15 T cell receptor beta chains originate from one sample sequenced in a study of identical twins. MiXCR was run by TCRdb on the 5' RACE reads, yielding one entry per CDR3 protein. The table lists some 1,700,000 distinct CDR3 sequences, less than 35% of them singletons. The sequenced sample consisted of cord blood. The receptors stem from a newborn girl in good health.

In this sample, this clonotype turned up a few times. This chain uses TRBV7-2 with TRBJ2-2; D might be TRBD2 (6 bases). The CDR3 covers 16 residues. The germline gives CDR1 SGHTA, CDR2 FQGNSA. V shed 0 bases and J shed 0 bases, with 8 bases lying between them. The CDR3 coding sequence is TGTGCCAGCAGCTTAGCTTCTAGCGCGAACACCGGGGAGCTGTTTTTT. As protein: CASSLASSANTGELFF.

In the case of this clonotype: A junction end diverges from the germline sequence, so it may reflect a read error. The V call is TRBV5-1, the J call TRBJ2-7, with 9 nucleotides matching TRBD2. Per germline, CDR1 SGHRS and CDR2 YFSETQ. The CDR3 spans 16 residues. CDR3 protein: CASSLGSLAGSYEQYF. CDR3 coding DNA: TGTGCCAGCAGCTTAGGGTCACTAGCGGGCTCCTACGAGCAGTACTTC.

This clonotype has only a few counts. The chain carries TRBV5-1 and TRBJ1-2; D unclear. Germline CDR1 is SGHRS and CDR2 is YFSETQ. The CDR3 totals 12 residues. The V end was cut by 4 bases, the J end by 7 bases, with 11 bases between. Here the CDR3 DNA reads TGCGCCAGCAGCGCCGACACGATTGGCTACACCTTC. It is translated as CASSADTIGYTF.

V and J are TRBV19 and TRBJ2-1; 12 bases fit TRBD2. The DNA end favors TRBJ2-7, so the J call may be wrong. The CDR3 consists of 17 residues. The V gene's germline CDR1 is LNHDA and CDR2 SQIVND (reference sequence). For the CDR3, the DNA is TGTGCCAGTAGTATCGAGAGACTAGCGGGGGCCTCCTACGAGCAGTACTTC. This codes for CASSIERLAGASYEQYF.

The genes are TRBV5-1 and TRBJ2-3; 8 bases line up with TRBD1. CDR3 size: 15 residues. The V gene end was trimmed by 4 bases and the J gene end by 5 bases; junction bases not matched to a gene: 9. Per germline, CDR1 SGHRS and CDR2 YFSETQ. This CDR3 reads CASSGQGASIDTQYF. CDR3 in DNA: TGCGCCAGCAGCGGGCAGGGGGCCAGTATAGATACGCAGTATTTT.

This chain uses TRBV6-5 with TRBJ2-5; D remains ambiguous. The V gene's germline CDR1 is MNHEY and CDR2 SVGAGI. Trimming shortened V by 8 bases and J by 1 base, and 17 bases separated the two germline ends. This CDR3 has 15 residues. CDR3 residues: CASSPRSGTQETQYF. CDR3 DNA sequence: TGTGCCAGCTCACCCCGGTCAGGAACCCAAGAGACCCAGTACTTC.

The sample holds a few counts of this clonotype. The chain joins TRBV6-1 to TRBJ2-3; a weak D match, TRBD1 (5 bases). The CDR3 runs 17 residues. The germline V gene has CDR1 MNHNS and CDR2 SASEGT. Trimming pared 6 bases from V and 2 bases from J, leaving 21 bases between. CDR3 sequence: CASSTGLIFPITDTQYF. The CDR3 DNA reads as TGTGCCAGCAGCACAGGCTTGATCTTCCCTATCACAGATACGCAGTATTTT.

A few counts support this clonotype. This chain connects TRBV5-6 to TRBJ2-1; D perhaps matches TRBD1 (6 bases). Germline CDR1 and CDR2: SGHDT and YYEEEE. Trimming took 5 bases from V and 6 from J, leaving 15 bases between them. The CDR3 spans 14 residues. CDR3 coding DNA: TGTGCCAGCAGGCCCGGCCTCAGGGGCAATGAGCAGTTCTTC. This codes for CASRPGLRGNEQFF.

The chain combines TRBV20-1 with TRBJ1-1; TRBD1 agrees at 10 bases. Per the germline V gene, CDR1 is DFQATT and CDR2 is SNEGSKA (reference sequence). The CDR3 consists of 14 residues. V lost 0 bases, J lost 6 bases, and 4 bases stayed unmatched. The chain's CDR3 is CSARDRDRGPEAFF. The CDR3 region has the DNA TGCAGTGCTAGAGACCGGGACAGGGGTCCTGAAGCTTTCTTT.

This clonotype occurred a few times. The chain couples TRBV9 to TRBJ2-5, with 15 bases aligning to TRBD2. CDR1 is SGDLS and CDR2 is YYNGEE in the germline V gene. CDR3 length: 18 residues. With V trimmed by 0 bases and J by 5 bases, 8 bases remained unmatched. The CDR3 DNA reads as TGTGCCAGCAGCGTAGGTCGGACTAGCGGGAGGGCCGGGGAGACCCAGTACTTC. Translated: CASSVGRTSGRAGETQYF.

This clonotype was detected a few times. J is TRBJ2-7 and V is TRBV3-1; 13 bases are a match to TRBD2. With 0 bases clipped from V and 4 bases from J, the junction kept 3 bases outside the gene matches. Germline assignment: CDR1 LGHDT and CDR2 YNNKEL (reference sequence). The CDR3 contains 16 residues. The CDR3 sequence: CASSQDRLAGGYEQYF. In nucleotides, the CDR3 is TGTGCCAGCAGCCAAGACAGACTAGCGGGGGGTTACGAGCAGTACTTC.

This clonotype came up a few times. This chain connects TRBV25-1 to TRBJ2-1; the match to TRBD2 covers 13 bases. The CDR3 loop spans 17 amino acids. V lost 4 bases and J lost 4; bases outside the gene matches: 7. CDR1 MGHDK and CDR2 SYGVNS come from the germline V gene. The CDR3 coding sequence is TGTGCCAGCAGTGCCCTCGGACTAGCGGGGGTATACAATGAGCAGTTCTTC. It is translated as CASSALGLAGVYNEQFF. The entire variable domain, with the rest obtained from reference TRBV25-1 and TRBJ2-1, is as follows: EADIYQTPRYLVIGTGKKITLECSQTMGHDKMYWYQQDPGMELHLIHYSYGVNSTEKGDLSSESTVSRIRTEHFPLTLESARPSHTSQYLCASSALGLAGVYNEQFFGPGTRLTVL.

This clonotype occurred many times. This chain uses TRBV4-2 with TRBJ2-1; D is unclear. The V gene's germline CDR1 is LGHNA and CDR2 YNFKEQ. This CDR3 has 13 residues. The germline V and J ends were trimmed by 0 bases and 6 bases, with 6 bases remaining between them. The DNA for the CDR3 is TGTGCCAGCAGCCAAGAAGGCGGCAATGAGCAGTTCTTC. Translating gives CASSQEGGNEQFF.

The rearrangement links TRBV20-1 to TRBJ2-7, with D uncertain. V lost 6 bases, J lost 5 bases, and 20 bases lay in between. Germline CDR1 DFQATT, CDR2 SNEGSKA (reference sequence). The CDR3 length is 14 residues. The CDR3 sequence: CSAAWTLLPNEQYF. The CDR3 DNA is TGCAGTGCCGCATGGACGCTTCTCCCCAACGAGCAGTACTTC.

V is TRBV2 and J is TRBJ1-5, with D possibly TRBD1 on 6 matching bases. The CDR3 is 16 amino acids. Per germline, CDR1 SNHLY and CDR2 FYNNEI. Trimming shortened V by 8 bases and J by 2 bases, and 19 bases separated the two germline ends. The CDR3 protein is CASLKGGIIGNQPQHF. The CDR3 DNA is TGTGCCAGCCTTAAGGGGGGGATTATCGGCAATCAGCCCCAGCATTTT.